This TCR beta chain comes out of a study of cytomegalovirus exposure and HLA in healthy donors. The CDR3 spans 15 residues. Trimming took 0 bases from V and 3 from J; bases not matched to a gene: 2. Germline V CDR1 and CDR2: SGHRS, YFSETQ. TCRdb's table, derived via immunoSEQ multiplex PCR, lists solely in-frame clones and lacks some. The table shows around 71,000 clones, with about 94% occurring only once. The specimen sequenced was PBMCs. The gene calls are TRBV5-1 and TRBJ2-3, with 9 bases matching TRBD2. The TCR sequence derives from a man aged 18-30 years in good health and CMV-seropositive. The DNA of the CDR3 is TGCGCCAGCAGCTTGGCTAGCGGGGCGACAGATACGCAGTATTTT. It codes for CASSLASGATDTQYF.